One sample yielded the 28 T cell receptor beta chains listed below, sequenced in a study of blood T cell repertoires in COVID-19. Method: immunoSEQ multiplex PCR; TCRdb's copy keeps in-frame clones and lacks some. Here the sample spans roughly 310,000 clones, roughly 88% being singletons. Sequencing was carried out using peripheral blood. Receptor source: a woman in her forties or fifties with active or convalescent COVID-19.

The V call is TRBV15, the J call TRBJ2-7; D may be TRBD1 (6 bases). CDR1 and CDR2 from the germline V gene are LNHNV and YYDKDF (reference sequence). The CDR3 length is 16 residues. V dropped 0 bases and J dropped 9 bases, with 21 bases sitting between them. The CDR3 sequence: CATSREKGDRSLGQYF. The CDR3 DNA follows: TGTGCCACCAGCAGAGAAAAGGGGGACCGAAGTCTAGGGCAGTACTTC. Looking up the rest from reference TRBV15 and TRBJ2-7 gives the full variable domain: DAMVIQNPRYQVTQFGKPVTLSCSQTLNHNVMYWYQQKSSQAPKLLFHYYDKDFNNEADTPDNFQSRRPNTSFCFLDIRSPGLGDTAMYLCATSREKGDRSLGQYFGPGTRLTVT.

This chain connects TRBV9 to TRBJ1-1; weak D call: TRBD1 (6 bases). The CDR3 sequence is 15 residues long. Trimming left V 0 bases short and J 6 bases short, with 15 bases between. Germline V gene sequence: CDR1 SGDLS, CDR2 YYNGEE. CDR3 bases: TGTGCCAGCAGCGTAGTGGCACAGGGTTGGGCTGAAGCTTTCTTT. It is translated as CASSVVAQGWAEAFF.

V is TRBV30 and J is TRBJ2-5; a weak D match, TRBD1 (6 bases). Deletions cut 1 base from V and 1 base from J, with 10 bases between. The V gene's germline CDR1 is GTSNPN and CDR2 SVGIG (reference sequence). The CDR3 contains 14 residues. CDR3: CAWSEQGFQETQYF. CDR3 nucleotides: TGTGCCTGGAGTGAACAGGGCTTCCAAGAGACCCAGTACTTC.

The CDR3 reads CATRGTVTNTGELFF. The CDR3 DNA sequence: TGTGCCACCAGGGGGACAGTCACGAACACCGGGGAGCTGTTTTTT. V is TRBV15 and J is TRBJ2-2; 7 bases agree with TRBD1. The V segment lost 6 bases and the J segment 0 bases; nucleotides outside the gene matches: 4. Germline V gene lookup returns CDR1 LNHNV and CDR2 YYDKDF (reference sequence). The CDR3 is 15 residues long.

V is TRBV28 and J is TRBJ2-3; no clear D. CDR3 length equals 12 residues. Per germline, CDR1 MDHEN and CDR2 SYDVKM. V lost 1 base, J lost 6 bases, and 5 bases lay in between. The CDR3 region has the DNA TGTGCCAGCAGTTTATTAGCCGATACGCAGTATTTT. Residues: CASSLLADTQYF.

The chain recombines TRBV7-8 with TRBJ1-1; 11 bases are shared with TRBD1. The CDR3 consists of 14 residues. The V segment lost 4 bases and the J segment 5 bases; nucleotides outside the gene matches: 3. Germline V CDR1 and CDR2: SGHVS, FQNEAQ. CDR3 sequence: CASSWGQGVTEAFF. CDR3 in DNA: TGTGCCAGCAGCTGGGGACAGGGGGTTACTGAAGCTTTCTTT.

This clone was observed a few times. The chain carries TRBV19 and TRBJ1-5; D is unresolved. The CDR3 totals 16 residues. Germline V CDR1 and CDR2: LNHDA, SQIVND (reference sequence). Trimming pared 4 bases from V and 2 bases from J, leaving 15 bases between. The CDR3 nucleotides are TGTGCCAGTAGTACTGGAGGTGGGTCGGGCAATCAGCCCCAGCATTTT. Its translation is CASSTGGGSGNQPQHF.

This clone has just a few counts. The chain is built from TRBV7-3 and TRBJ2-2, with a possible D match to TRBD2 (6 bases). Trimming pared 5 bases from V and 0 bases from J, leaving 13 bases between. This CDR3 comprises 16 residues. CDR1 and CDR2 (germline): SGHTA, FQGTGA. The CDR3: CASSKPAGPNTGELFF. CDR3 DNA: TGTGCCAGCAGCAAACCCGCGGGGCCGAACACCGGGGAGCTGTTTTTT. Filled out from reference TRBV7-3 and TRBJ2-2, the complete variable domain reads GAGVSQTPSNKVTEKGKYVELRCDPISGHTALYWYRQSLGQGPEFLIYFQGTGAADDSGLPNDRFFAVRPEGSVSTLKIQRTERGDSAVYLCASSKPAGPNTGELFFGEGSRLTVL.

The V and J genes are TRBV18 and TRBJ1-1; no reliable D call. Germline CDR1 is KGHSH and CDR2 is LQKENI. With 3 bases removed from V and 2 bases from J, the gap between germline ends came to 10 bases. CDR3 length equals 14 residues. The CDR3 DNA reads as TGTGCCAGCTCACCTCGTTCGGTCAACACTGAAGCTTTCTTT. Its protein is CASSPRSVNTEAFF.

The rearrangement links TRBV5-1 to TRBJ2-7, with 10 bases aligning to TRBD1. Germline CDR1 SGHRS, CDR2 YFSETQ. The CDR3 totals 14 residues. V was pared by 3 bases and J by 7 bases, with 7 bases of the junction left unmatched. The CDR3 DNA sequence: TGCGCCAGCAGCTCTCGACAGGGGGCTGGGGAGCAGTACTTC. This translates into CASSSRQGAGEQYF.

This clone has a single count. V usage is TRBV3-1 (or the pseudogene TRBV3-2) and J usage is TRBJ2-7; the D is unclear. This CDR3 contains 15 residues. Germline V CDR1 and CDR2: LGHDT, YNNKEL (reference sequence). Deletions cut 6 bases from V and 2 bases from J, with 17 bases between. The CDR3 region has the DNA TGTGCCAGCAGGATCGTCGTGAACATGGCCTACGAGCAGTACTTC. Amino acids: CASRIVVNMAYEQYF.

The rearrangement uses TRBV7-9 and TRBJ1-4; TRBD1 matches at 7 bases. Germline CDR1 and CDR2: SEHNR and FQNEAQ (reference sequence). With V trimmed by 5 bases and J by 3 bases, 6 bases remained unmatched. The CDR3 loop spans 15 amino acids. The CDR3 DNA follows: TGTGCCAGCAGCAAGACAGGGACGGCTAATGAAAAACTGTTTTTT. Amino acids: CASSKTGTANEKLFF.

This sequence joins TRBV4-3 and TRBJ2-7, with a possible D match to TRBD1 (5 bases). V gave up 1 base and J gave up 0 bases, with 10 bases separating them. CDR3 length: 15 residues. From germline, CDR1 is LGHNA and CDR2 YSLEER. CDR3 bases: TGCGCCAGCAGCCAAGGACAGACGTTCTCCTACGAGCAGTACTTC. Amino acid sequence: CASSQGQTFSYEQYF.

The chain is built from TRBV7-2 and TRBJ2-5; 8 bases fit TRBD1. Trimming cost V 1 base and J 4 bases; bases outside gene matches: 5. This CDR3 has 15 residues. Germline V gene sequence: CDR1 SGHTA, CDR2 FQGNSA. Here the CDR3 reads CASSLDGTGGETQYF. The CDR3, as DNA: TGTGCCAGCAGCTTAGACGGCACAGGGGGAGAGACCCAGTACTTC.

The CDR3 DNA reads as TGCGCCAGCAGCCAAGAAGGGACAGGGAAGGGTGGCTACACCTTC. This gives the protein CASSQEGTGKGGYTF. V usage is TRBV4-3 and J usage is TRBJ1-2; 9 bases are a match to TRBD1. CDR3 length: 15 residues. CDR1 LGHNA and CDR2 YSLEER come from the germline V gene. The trim removed 0 bases at V and 7 bases at J, leaving 6 bases unmatched.

The chain is built from TRBV5-1 and TRBJ2-6, with D unresolved. Trimming removed 0 bases from V and 1 base from J, with 5 bases in between. Germline V gene sequence: CDR1 SGHRS, CDR2 YFSETQ. CDR3 length equals 15 residues. CDR3 sequence (DNA): TGCGCCAGCAGCTTGGTAGCATCTGGGGCCAACGTCCTGACTTTC. Its translation is CASSLVASGANVLTF. The full variable domain, with the rest looked up from reference TRBV5-1 and TRBJ2-6, is KAGVTQTPRYLIKTRGQQVTLSCSPISGHRSVSWYQQTPGQGLQFLFEYFSETQRNKGNFPGRFSGRQFSNSRSEMNVSTLELGDSALYLCASSLVASGANVLTFGAGSRLTVL.

The V gene is TRBV4-3, the J gene TRBJ1-6; 8 positions match TRBD1. This CDR3 has 16 amino acids. V was pared by 0 bases and J by 8 bases, with 6 bases of the junction left unmatched. Germline CDR1 is LGHNA and CDR2 is YSLEER. The CDR3: CASSQDRGTGDSPLHF. In nucleotides, the CDR3 is TGCGCCAGCAGCCAAGATCGGGGGACAGGAGATTCACCCCTCCACTTT.

In DNA, the CDR3 is TGCAGCGTCGGCCGACAGGGCTCAGCAGAGACCCAGTACTTC. Residues: CSVGRQGSAETQYF. The J gene is TRBJ2-5, the V gene TRBV29-1; 7 bases agree with TRBD1. V trimming: 6 bases; J trimming: 4 bases; junction bases outside the gene matches: 11. From germline, CDR1 is SQVTM and CDR2 ANQGSEA. This CDR3 region has 14 residues.

The genes are TRBV7-2 and TRBJ2-3; 7 bases are shared with TRBD2. CDR1 and CDR2 from the germline V gene are SGHTA and FQGNSA. CDR3 length: 19 residues. After removal of 0 bases from V and 6 bases from J, the junction contained 18 bases not matched to a gene. The CDR3 loop reads CASSLALGGSRGPRDTQYF. In DNA form, the CDR3 reads TGTGCCAGCAGCTTAGCGTTGGGCGGGAGTAGGGGTCCGAGGGATACGCAGTATTTT.

The V gene is TRBV12-5, the J gene TRBJ1-3; D is possibly TRBD1 (6 bases). V was trimmed by 6 bases and J by 2 bases, leaving 14 bases between them. The germline gives CDR1 LGHNT, CDR2 FRNRAP. The CDR3 is made up of 15 amino acids. CDR3 DNA: TGTGCTAGTGGGCCTTCTACAGGGACTGGAAACACCATATATTTT. Residues: CASGPSTGTGNTIYF.

The chain uses TRBV7-3 and TRBJ2-1; D remains ambiguous. The CDR3 spans 14 residues. CDR1 is SGHTA, CDR2 FQGTGA, per germline. The V end lost 2 bases, the J end lost 2 bases, and 7 bases lay between the germline ends. The CDR3 DNA follows: TGTGCCAGCAGCTTACGGCGGACCTACAATGAGCAGTTCTTC. This gives the protein CASSLRRTYNEQFF.

This chain connects TRBV6-6 to TRBJ1-5; D might be TRBD1 (6 bases). The ends were cut back, 6 bases at V and 1 base at J, with 16 bases in the middle. The CDR3 length is 16 residues. The germline gives CDR1 MNHNY, CDR2 SVGAGI (reference sequence). The CDR3 sequence is CASSYRAQGSNQPQHF. The CDR3 DNA is TGTGCCAGCAGCTACAGGGCCCAGGGGAGCAATCAGCCCCAGCATTTT.

V and J are TRBV7-2 and TRBJ2-5, with TRBD2 matching over 8 bases. The CDR3 length is 15 residues. Trimming at V came to 5 bases and at J to 4 bases, leaving 9 bases not matched to a gene. In germline, CDR1 is SGHTA, CDR2 FQGNSA. The CDR3, as DNA: TGTGCCAGCAGCGCGCGAACAGCGGGAGTAGAGACCCAGTACTTC. It is translated as CASSARTAGVETQYF.

This chain's CDR3 is CASSSPHTEAFF. The CDR3 DNA sequence: TGTGCCAGCAGCTCCCCCCACACTGAAGCTTTCTTT. The rearrangement links TRBV6-5 to TRBJ1-1; unclear D gene. V dropped 6 bases and J dropped 3 bases, with 8 bases sitting between them. CDR1 and CDR2 (germline): MNHEY, SVGAGI. The CDR3 totals 12 residues.

This sequence joins TRBV29-1 and TRBJ2-5, with TRBD1 matching over 10 bases. Germline-derived CDR1 and CDR2 are SQVTM and ANQGSEA. The CDR3 contains 14 residues. With V trimmed by 5 bases and J by 5 bases, 8 bases remained unmatched. The CDR3 is CSVNGQGEWETQYF. The CDR3 region has the DNA TGCAGCGTTAATGGACAGGGGGAGTGGGAGACCCAGTACTTC.

The V and J genes are TRBV3-1 (or the pseudogene TRBV3-2) and TRBJ1-6; possible D gene TRBD1, 6 bases. V was pared by 6 bases and J by 10 bases, with 13 bases between. This CDR3 contains 13 residues. The germline V gene has CDR1 LGHDT and CDR2 YNNKEL (reference sequence). CDR3 in DNA: TGTGCCAGCAGTTACCAGGGGCCATCACCCCTCCACTTT. Its protein product is CASSYQGPSPLHF.

The table lists this clone with a count of one. This sequence joins TRBV25-1 and TRBJ2-3; 11 bases match TRBD2. This CDR3 is 16 amino acids long. V was clipped by 3 bases and J by 6 bases; unmatched bases: 8. CDR1 and CDR2 from the germline V gene are MGHDK and SYGVNS. This chain's CDR3 is CASSDPLSGGADTQYF. As DNA, the CDR3 is TGTGCCAGCAGTGACCCTCTTAGCGGGGGGGCGGATACGCAGTATTTT.

The chain uses TRBV6-1 and TRBJ2-2; 9 bases agree with TRBD1. This CDR3 is built from 16 residues. J gave up 1 base and V 3 bases, and 3 bases lay outside the gene matches. CDR1 is MNHNS, CDR2 SASEGT, per germline. The CDR3 sequence is CASSDPTGGNTGELFF. In DNA, the CDR3 is TGTGCCAGCAGTGACCCGACAGGGGGGAACACCGGGGAGCTGTTTTTT.